This record covers a single TCR beta chain. TCRdb keeps only in-frame clones here, not all; method: immunoSEQ multiplex PCR. The sample holds about 140,000 clones, about nine tenths seen once. The data are from a study of blood T cell repertoires in COVID-19. Study-wide background: Sites in the United States, Italy and Spain provided acute and convalescent COVID-19 samples.

The length of the CDR3 is 16 residues. Germline CDR1 SGHRS, CDR2 YFSETQ. Trimming took off 0 bases at V and 10 bases at J, with 22 bases between the two ends. V gene TRBV5-1 combines with J gene TRBJ1-1, with D possibly matching TRBD1 (6 bases). The sample comprised peripheral blood. This TCR derives from a woman of 80 years or more with acute or convalescent COVID-19. The DNA of the CDR3 is TGCGCCAGCAGCTTGGCGCCGGGGACCCTTCGAGGGGGAGCTTTCTTT. Its protein product is CASSLAPGTLRGGAFF.